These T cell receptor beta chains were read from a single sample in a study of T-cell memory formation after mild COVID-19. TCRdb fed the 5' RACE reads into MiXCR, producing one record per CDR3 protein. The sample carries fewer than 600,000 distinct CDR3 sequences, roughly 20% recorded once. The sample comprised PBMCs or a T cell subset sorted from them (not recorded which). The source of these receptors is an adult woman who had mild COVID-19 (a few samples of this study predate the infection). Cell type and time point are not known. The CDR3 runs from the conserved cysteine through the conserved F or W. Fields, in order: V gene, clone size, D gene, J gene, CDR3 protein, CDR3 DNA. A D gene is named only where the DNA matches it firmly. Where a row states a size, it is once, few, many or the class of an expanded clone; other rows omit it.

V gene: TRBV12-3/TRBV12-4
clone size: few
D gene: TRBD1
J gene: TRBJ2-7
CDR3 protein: CASSLYRGQGGNYEQYF
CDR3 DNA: TGTGCCAGCAGTTTATACCGGGGACAGGGTGGTAACTACGAGCAGTACTTC

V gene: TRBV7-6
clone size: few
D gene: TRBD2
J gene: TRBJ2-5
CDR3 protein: CASLPGLAGGQETQYF
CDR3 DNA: TGTGCCAGCTTGCCGGGACTAGCGGGGGGGCAAGAGACCCAGTACTTC

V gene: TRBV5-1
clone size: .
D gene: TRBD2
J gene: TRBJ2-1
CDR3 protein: CASSPLESGSYNEQFF
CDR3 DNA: TGCGCCAGCAGCCCCTTAGAGAGCGGGAGCTACAATGAGCAGTTCTTC

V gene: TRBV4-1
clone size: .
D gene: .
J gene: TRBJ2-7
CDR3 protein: CASSQDTRISYEQYF
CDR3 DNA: TGCGCCAGCAGCCAAGATACCCGAATCTCCTACGAGCAGTACTTC

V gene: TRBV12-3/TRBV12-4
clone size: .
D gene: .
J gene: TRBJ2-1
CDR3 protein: CASSVDQAGEQFF
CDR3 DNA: TGTGCCAGCAGTGTAGACCAGGCGGGGGAGCAGTTCTTC

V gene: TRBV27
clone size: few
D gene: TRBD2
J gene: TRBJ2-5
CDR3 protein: CARVGTTSYAKETQYF
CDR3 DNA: TGTGCCAGAGTAGGTACGACTAGCTATGCAAAAGAGACCCAGTACTTC

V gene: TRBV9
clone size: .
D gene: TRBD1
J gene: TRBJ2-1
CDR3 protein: CASSVDRGWMSEQFF
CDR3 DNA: TGTGCCAGCAGCGTAGACAGGGGGTGGATGAGTGAGCAGTTCTTC

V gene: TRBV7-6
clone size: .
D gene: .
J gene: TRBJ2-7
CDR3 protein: CASSLAGAYYEQYF
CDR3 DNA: TGTGCCAGCAGCTTAGCGGGAGCCTATTACGAGCAGTACTTC

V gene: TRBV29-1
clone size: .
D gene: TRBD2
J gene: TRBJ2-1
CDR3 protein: CSVVWSSGSLDEQFF
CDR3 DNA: TGCAGCGTTGTTTGGTCTAGCGGGAGCCTCGATGAGCAGTTCTTC

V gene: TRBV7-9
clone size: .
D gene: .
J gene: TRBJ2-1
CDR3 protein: CASAWAASSYNEQFF
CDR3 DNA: TGTGCCAGCGCGTGGGCGGCGAGCTCCTACAATGAGCAGTTCTTC

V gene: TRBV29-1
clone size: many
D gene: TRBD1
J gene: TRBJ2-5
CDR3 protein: CSVSDRGETQYF
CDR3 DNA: TGCAGCGTTTCCGACAGGGGGGAGACCCAGTACTTC

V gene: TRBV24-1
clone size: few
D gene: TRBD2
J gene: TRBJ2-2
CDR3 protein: CATRGLAETGELFF
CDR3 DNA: TGTGCCACCAGAGGACTAGCGGAGACCGGGGAGCTGTTTTTT

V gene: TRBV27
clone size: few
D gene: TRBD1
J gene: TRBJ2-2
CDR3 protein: CASSPVQGTNTGELFF
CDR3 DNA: TGTGCCAGCAGTCCAGTACAGGGGACGAACACCGGGGAGCTGTTTTTT

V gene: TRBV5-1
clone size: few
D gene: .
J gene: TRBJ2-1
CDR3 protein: CASSRTQHIDEQFF
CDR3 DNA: TGCGCCAGCAGCCGGACGCAGCATATCGATGAGCAGTTCTTC

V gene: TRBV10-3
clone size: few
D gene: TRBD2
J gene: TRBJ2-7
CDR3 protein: CAISDPQAGVYEQYF
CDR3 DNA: TGTGCCATCAGTGACCCCCAAGCGGGAGTCTACGAGCAGTACTTC

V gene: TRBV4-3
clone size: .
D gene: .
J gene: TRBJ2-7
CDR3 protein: CASSQYLAYSYEQYF
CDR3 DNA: TGCGCCAGCAGCCAGTACCTAGCTTACTCCTACGAGCAGTACTTC

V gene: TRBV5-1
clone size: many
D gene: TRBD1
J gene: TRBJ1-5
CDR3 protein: CASSWQGDQPQHF
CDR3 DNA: TGCGCCAGCAGCTGGCAGGGGGATCAGCCCCAGCATTTT

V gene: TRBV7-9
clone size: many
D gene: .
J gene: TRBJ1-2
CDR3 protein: CASSSTQGTYGYTF
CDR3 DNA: TGTGCCAGCAGCTCCACACAGGGAACCTATGGCTACACCTTC

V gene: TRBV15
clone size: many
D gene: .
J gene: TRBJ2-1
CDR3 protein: CATSRTDRYNEQFF
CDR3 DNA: TGTGCCACCAGCAGAACCGACCGATACAATGAGCAGTTCTTC

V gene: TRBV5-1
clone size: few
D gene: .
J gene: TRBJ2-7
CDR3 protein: CASSLSGGGREQYF
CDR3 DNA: TGCGCCAGCAGCTTGTCAGGGGGAGGGCGCGAGCAGTACTTC

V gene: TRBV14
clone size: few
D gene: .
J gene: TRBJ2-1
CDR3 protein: CASSQARLNEQFF
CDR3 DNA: TGTGCCAGCAGCCAAGCCCGATTAAATGAGCAGTTCTTC

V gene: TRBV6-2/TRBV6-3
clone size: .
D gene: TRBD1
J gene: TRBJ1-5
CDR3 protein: CASSYPRQGRNQPQHF
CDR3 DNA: TGTGCCAGCAGTTACCCTAGACAGGGGCGCAATCAGCCCCAGCATTTT

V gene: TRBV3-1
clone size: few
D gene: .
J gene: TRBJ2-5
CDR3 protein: CASSRIKETQYF
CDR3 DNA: TGTGCCAGCAGCCGTATTAAAGAGACCCAGTACTTC

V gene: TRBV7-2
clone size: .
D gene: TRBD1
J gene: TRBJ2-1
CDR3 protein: CASSFGTASYNEQFF
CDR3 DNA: TGTGCCAGCAGCTTTGGGACAGCCTCCTACAATGAGCAGTTCTTC

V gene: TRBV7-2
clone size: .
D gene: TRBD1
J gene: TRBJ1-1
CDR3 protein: CASSYRGSRGTEAFF
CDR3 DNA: TGTGCCAGCAGCTACAGGGGAAGTAGAGGAACTGAAGCTTTCTTT

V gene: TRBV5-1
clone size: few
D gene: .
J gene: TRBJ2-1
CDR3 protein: CASSFIGGNPYNEQFF
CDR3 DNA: TGCGCCAGCAGCTTTATAGGGGGGAACCCCTACAATGAGCAGTTCTTC

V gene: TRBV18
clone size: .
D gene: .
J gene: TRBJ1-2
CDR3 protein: CASSPRLYGYTF
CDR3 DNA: TGTGCCAGCTCACCGCGGTTATATGGCTACACCTTC

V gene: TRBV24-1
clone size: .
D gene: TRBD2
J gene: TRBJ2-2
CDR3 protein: CATSDLRLAGGTGELFF
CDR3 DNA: TGTGCCACCAGTGATCTTCGACTAGCGGGAGGCACCGGGGAGCTGTTTTTT

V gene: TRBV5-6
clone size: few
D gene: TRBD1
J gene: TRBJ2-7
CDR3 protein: CASNERQGVITYEQYF
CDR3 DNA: TGTGCCAGCAACGAACGACAGGGAGTGATCACCTACGAGCAGTACTTC

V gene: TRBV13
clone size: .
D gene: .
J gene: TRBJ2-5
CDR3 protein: CASSLGRRMKTQYF
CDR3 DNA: TGTGCCAGCAGCTTAGGCCGCAGGATGAAGACCCAGTACTTC

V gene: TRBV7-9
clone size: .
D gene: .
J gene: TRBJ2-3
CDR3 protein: CASSPGQPALLSTDTQYF
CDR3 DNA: TGTGCCAGCAGCCCCGGACAGCCAGCACTCCTTAGCACAGATACGCAGTATTTT

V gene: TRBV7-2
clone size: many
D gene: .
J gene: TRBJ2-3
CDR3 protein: CASSRDYLSTDTQYF
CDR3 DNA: TGTGCCAGCAGCCGAGACTATTTAAGCACAGATACGCAGTATTTT

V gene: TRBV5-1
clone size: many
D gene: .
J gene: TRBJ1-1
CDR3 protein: CASSSQNTEAFF
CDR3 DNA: TGCGCCAGCAGCTCGCAGAACACTGAAGCTTTCTTT

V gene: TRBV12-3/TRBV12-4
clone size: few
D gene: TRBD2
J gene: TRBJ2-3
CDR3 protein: CASSSRLAGASTQYF
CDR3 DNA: TGTGCCAGCAGTTCCCGACTAGCGGGAGCGAGCACGCAGTATTTT

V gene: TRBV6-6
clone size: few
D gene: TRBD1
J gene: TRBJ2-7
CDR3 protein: CASGDLTGFSEQYF
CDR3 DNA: TGTGCCAGCGGAGACTTGACAGGGTTTTCCGAGCAGTACTTC

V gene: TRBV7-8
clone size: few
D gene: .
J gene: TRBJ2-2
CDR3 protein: CASSLRARGELFF
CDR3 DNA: TGTGCCAGCAGCTTGAGGGCCCGGGGGGAGCTGTTTTTT

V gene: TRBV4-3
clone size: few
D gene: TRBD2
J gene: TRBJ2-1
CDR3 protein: CASSQDLLAGANEQFF
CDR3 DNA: TGCGCCAGCAGCCAAGATCTACTAGCGGGAGCTAATGAGCAGTTCTTC

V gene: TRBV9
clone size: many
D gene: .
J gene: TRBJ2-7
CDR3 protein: CASSGDDWEQYF
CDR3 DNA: TGTGCCAGCTCAGGGGACGATTGGGAGCAGTACTTC

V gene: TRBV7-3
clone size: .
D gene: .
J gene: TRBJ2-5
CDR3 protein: CASSWAPGETQYF
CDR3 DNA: TGTGCCAGCAGCTGGGCTCCGGGAGAGACCCAGTACTTC

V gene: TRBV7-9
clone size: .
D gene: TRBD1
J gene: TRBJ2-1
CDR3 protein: CASTPGTGDVGEQFF
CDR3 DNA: TGTGCCAGCACCCCCGGGACAGGGGATGTGGGTGAGCAGTTCTTC

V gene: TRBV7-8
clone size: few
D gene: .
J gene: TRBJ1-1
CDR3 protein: CASSSLTGETEAFF
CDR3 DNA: TGTGCCAGCAGCTCGTTGACAGGCGAGACTGAAGCTTTCTTT

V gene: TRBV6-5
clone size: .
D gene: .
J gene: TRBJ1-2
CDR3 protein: CASTPGGASYGYTF
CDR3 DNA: TGTGCCAGCACCCCTGGGGGGGCGAGTTATGGCTACACCTTC

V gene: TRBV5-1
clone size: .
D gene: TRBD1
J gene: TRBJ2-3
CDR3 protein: CASSEDRVSTDTQYF
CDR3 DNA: TGCGCCAGCAGCGAGGACAGGGTCTCCACAGATACGCAGTATTTT